The clone carrying this TCR beta chain was recorded a few times. A sample-barcoded 5' primer and a J-beta primer mix were used in a second PCR of roughly 7 to 11 cycles. One entry per CDR3 protein results from TCRdb running MiXCR on the 5' RACE reads. The top ten clones hold approximately 3.7% of a sample with about 720,000 distinct CDR3 sequences, around 25% of them seen once. This record comes from a study of blood T cells in healthy people across ages. Per germline, CDR1 SQVTM and CDR2 ANQGSEA. This CDR3 has 13 amino acids. Unmatched junction bases numbered 2, after V lost 7 bases and J lost 0 bases. These data were likewise used in another study, on T cells of mothers and their children.

Sample: blood. The gene calls are TRBV29-1 and TRBJ2-2; 7 bases are shared with TRBD1. This receptor was identified in a boy aged 5-17 years in good health. The CDR3 sequence is CSADRPNTGELFF. In DNA form, the CDR3 reads TGCAGCGCGGACAGGCCGAACACCGGGGAGCTGTTTTTT.